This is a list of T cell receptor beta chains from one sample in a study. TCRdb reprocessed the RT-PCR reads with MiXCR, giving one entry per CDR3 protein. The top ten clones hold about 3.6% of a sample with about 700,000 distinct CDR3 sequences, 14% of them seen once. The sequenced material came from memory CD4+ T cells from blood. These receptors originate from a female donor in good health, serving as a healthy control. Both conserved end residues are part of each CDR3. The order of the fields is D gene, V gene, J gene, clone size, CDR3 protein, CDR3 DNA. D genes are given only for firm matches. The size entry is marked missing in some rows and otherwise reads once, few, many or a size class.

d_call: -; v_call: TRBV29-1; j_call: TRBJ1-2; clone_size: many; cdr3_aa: CSVAQPVYGYTF; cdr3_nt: TGCAGCGTTGCACAGCCGGTCTATGGCTACACCTTC
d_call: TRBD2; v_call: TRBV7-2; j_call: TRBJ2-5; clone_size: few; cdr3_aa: CASSLRRGASGQETQYF; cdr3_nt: TGTGCCAGCAGCTTGAGGCGGGGAGCTAGCGGACAAGAGACCCAGTACTTC
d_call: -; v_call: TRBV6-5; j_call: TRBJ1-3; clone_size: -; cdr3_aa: CASRMTRTGNTIYF; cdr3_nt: TGTGCCAGCAGGATGACCCGGACGGGAAACACCATATATTTT
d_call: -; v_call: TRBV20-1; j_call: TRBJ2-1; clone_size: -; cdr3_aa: CSAPDRRGDILGVF; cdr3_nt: TGCAGTGCCCCCGACCGCCGGGGTGATATCTTGGGGGTCTTC
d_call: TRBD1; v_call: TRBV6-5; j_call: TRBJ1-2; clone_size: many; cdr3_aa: CASSYSGGSYGYTF; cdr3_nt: TGTGCCAGCAGTTATTCAGGGGGCTCCTATGGCTACACCTTC
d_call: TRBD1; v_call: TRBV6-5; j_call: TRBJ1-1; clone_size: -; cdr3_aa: CASSAGTGVRAFF; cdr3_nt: TGTGCCAGCAGTGCAGGGACAGGAGTAAGAGCTTTCTTT
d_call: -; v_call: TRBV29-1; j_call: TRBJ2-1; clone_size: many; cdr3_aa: CSGDRSNEQFF; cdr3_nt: TGCAGCGGCGACAGGTCCAATGAGCAGTTCTTC
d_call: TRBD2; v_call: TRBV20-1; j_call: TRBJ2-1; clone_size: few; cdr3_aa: CSAFLLAGGPSYNEQFF; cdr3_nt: TGCAGTGCTTTCCTACTAGCGGGAGGGCCGTCCTACAATGAGCAGTTCTTC
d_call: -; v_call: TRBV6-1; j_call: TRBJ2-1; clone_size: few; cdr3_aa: CASRGLGPNEQFF; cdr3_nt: TGTGCCAGCAGGGGGCTGGGCCCCAATGAGCAGTTCTTC
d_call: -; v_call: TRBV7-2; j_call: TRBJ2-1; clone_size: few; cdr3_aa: CASELERHNEQFF; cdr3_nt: TGTGCCAGCGAGCTCGAGAGGCACAATGAGCAGTTCTTC
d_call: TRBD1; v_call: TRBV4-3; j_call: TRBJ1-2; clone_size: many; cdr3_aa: CASSQRQGAGDGYTF; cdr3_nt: TGCGCCAGCAGCCAGCGACAGGGGGCGGGGGATGGCTACACCTTC
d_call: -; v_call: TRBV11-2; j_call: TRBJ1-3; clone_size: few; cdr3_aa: CASSTGAGNTIYF; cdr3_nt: TGTGCCAGCAGCACGGGAGCTGGAAACACCATATATTTT
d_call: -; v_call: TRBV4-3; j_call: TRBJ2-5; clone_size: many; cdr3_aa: CASSQVGAETQYF; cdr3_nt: TGCGCCAGCAGCCAAGTAGGGGCAGAGACCCAGTACTTC
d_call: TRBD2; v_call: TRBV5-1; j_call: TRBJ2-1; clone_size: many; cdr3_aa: CASSLQAGGTYNEQFF; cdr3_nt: TGCGCCAGCAGCTTACAAGCGGGGGGAACCTACAATGAGCAGTTCTTC
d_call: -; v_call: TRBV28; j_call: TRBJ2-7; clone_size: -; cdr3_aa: CASSYRYYEQYF; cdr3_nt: TGTGCCAGCAGTTATAGGTACTACGAGCAGTACTTC
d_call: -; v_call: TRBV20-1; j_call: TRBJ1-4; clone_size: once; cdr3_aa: CSATATNEKLFF; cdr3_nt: TGCAGTGCGACAGCAACTAATGAAAAACTGTTTTTT
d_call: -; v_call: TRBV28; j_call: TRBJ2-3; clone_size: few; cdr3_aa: CASSLLSQGGDTQYF; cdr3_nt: TGTGCCAGCAGTTTACTTTCACAGGGAGGAGATACGCAGTATTTT
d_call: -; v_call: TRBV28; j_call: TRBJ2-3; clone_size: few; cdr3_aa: CASSLYPQGRDTQYF; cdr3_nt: TGTGCCAGCAGTTTATACCCTCAGGGGAGAGATACGCAGTATTTT
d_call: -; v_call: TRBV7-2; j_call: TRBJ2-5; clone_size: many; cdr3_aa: CASSRDTRETQYF; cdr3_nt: TGTGCCAGCAGCCGGGACACTCGAGAGACCCAGTACTTC
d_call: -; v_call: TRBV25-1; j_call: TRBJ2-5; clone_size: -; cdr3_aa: CASSSRQKETQYF; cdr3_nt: TGTGCCAGCAGCAGCCGGCAGAAAGAGACCCAGTACTTC
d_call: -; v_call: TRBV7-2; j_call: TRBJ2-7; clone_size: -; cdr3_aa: CASSPGSVRSYEQYF; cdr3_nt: TGTGCCAGCAGCCCCGGTAGTGTGCGCTCCTACGAGCAGTACTTC
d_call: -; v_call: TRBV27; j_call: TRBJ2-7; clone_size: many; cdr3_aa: CASSLYTGFYEQYF; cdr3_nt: TGTGCCAGCAGTTTATACACGGGCTTCTACGAGCAGTACTTC
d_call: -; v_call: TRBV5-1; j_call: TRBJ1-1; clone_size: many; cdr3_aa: CASSLDSWNTEAFF; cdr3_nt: TGCGCCAGCAGCTTGGACAGCTGGAACACTGAAGCTTTCTTT